A single sample is the source of the 19 T cell receptor beta chains below, sequenced in a study of OX40 agonist ivuxolimab in advanced cancers. Profiled with immunoSEQ multiplex PCR; TCRdb holds only in-frame clones, not every one. The table has under 100,000 clones, around four fifths seen once. Here the sequenced sample was CD4+ or CD8+ T cells sorted from blood, taken in a trial of the OX40 agonist ivuxolimab. The receptors come from an adult with an advanced solid tumor such as melanoma, head and neck, liver or kidney cancer.

The table lists this clone with a count of one. The chain combines TRBV18 with TRBJ1-1, with no clear D. Germline-derived CDR1 and CDR2 are KGHSH and LQKENI. The CDR3 runs 15 residues. V dropped 3 bases and J dropped 10 bases, with 21 bases sitting between them. DNA of the CDR3: TGTGCCAGCTCACCGAGCGGGGATTCCACCCCCGGAGCTTTCTTT. Translation: CASSPSGDSTPGAFF. Filled out from reference TRBV18 and TRBJ1-1, the complete variable domain reads NAGVMQNPRHLVRRRGQEARLRCSPMKGHSHVYWYRQLPEEGLKFMVYLQKENIIDESGMPKERFSAEFPKEGPSILRIQQVVRGDSAAYFCASSPSGDSTPGAFFGQGTRLTVV.

This chain joins TRBV19 and TRBJ2-5; no definite D call. Germline CDR1 reads LNHDA; CDR2 reads SQIVND (reference sequence). This CDR3 comprises 13 residues. The germline V and J ends were trimmed by 1 base and 2 bases, with 5 bases remaining between them. The CDR3 sequence is CASSIGGQETQYF. The CDR3 DNA follows: TGTGCCAGTAGTATAGGGGGTCAAGAGACCCAGTACTTC.

This rearrangement joins TRBV27 to TRBJ2-1, with TRBD2 matching over 14 bases. The V gene's germline CDR1 is MNHEY and CDR2 SMNVEV (reference sequence). The trim removed 8 bases at V and 9 bases at J, leaving 18 bases unmatched. The CDR3 covers 18 residues. The CDR3 region is CASGRPLGLAGAPGEQFF. CDR3 sequence (DNA): TGTGCCAGCGGTAGACCGTTGGGACTAGCGGGGGCCCCGGGTGAGCAGTTCTTC.

The chain has TRBV30 and TRBJ2-1; 11 bases are shared with TRBD1. The CDR3 consists of 14 residues. Germline lookup yields CDR1 GTSNPN and CDR2 SVGIG (reference sequence). The ends lost 8 bases at V and 2 bases at J; junction bases unmatched: 5. CDR3 DNA: TGTGCCGGACGGGACAGGGGGGCCTACAATGAGCAGTTCTTC. Encoded protein: CAGRDRGAYNEQFF.

V gene TRBV7-2 combines with J gene TRBJ1-2; D ambiguous. V was pared by 5 bases and J by 6 bases, with 19 bases between. Germline-derived CDR1 and CDR2 are SGHTA and FQGNSA. This CDR3 is 15 amino acids long. The CDR3 DNA reads TGTGCCAGCAGCCAGGCGCTGTCGGCACCCAATGGCTACACCTTC. It encodes CASSQALSAPNGYTF.

The genes are TRBV18 and TRBJ2-1; the match to TRBD2 covers 8 bases. Germline CDR1 reads KGHSH; CDR2 reads LQKENI. Unmatched junction bases numbered 12, after V lost 3 bases and J lost 8 bases. The CDR3 is 16 residues long. The CDR3, as DNA: TGTGCCAGCTCACCTCGGGGGAGCGGGGGTACTGATGAGCAGTTCTTC. Its protein product is CASSPRGSGGTDEQFF.

This sequence joins TRBV10-3 and TRBJ1-5; the D gene is possibly TRBD1 (5 bases). The V gene's germline CDR1 is ENHRY and CDR2 SYGVKD. Trimming pared 3 bases from V and 2 bases from J, leaving 5 bases between. The CDR3 has 13 residues. The CDR3 protein is CAISDRGNQPQHF. CDR3 coding DNA: TGTGCCATCAGTGACAGGGGCAATCAGCCCCAGCATTTT.

The genes are TRBV19 and TRBJ2-5, with a possible D match to TRBD1 (6 bases). In germline, CDR1 is LNHDA, CDR2 SQIVND (reference sequence). V lost 4 bases and J 4 bases, leaving 13 bases between the germline ends. This CDR3 region has 14 residues. The CDR3 here is CASSTGTRAETQYF. The DNA for the CDR3 is TGTGCCAGTAGTACCGGGACAAGGGCAGAGACCCAGTACTTC.

The chain couples TRBV7-3 to TRBJ2-3, with TRBD1 matching over 7 bases. The ends lost 5 bases at V and 2 bases at J; junction bases unmatched: 13. The germline CDR1 and CDR2 sequences are SGHTA and FQGTGA. The CDR3 extends over 17 amino acids. This chain's CDR3 is CASSTRQGRGYTDTQYF. CDR3 coding DNA: TGTGCCAGCAGCACTCGACAGGGTCGGGGTTACACAGATACGCAGTATTTT. The full variable domain, in which reference TRBV7-3 and TRBJ2-3 provide the parts outside the CDR3, is GAGVSQTPSNKVTEKGKYVELRCDPISGHTALYWYRQSLGQGPEFLIYFQGTGAADDSGLPNDRFFAVRPEGSVSTLKIQRTERGDSAVYLCASSTRQGRGYTDTQYFGPGTRLTVL.

This rearrangement joins TRBV9 to TRBJ1-3, with D tentatively TRBD1 (5 bases). Trimming removed 3 bases at V and 3 bases at J, with 16 bases between. The CDR3 length is 16 residues. Germline V gene lookup returns CDR1 SGDLS and CDR2 YYNGEE. CDR3 loop: CASSAGTDNHGNTIYF. In nucleotides, the CDR3 is TGTGCCAGCAGCGCTGGGACGGACAATCATGGAAACACCATATATTTT.

This clone was seen just once. The genes are TRBV27 and TRBJ1-6, with 10 bases lining up with TRBD1. Germline CDR1 reads MNHEY; CDR2 reads SMNVEV (reference sequence). This CDR3 is 15 amino acids long. The V gene end was trimmed by 3 bases and the J gene end by 12 bases; junction bases not matched to a gene: 8. CDR3 loop: CASSLRDRGLGPLHF. The CDR3 nucleotides read TGTGCCAGCAGTTTGAGGGACAGGGGTTTAGGACCCCTCCACTTT.

The chain carries TRBV18 and TRBJ1-2; 8 bases fit TRBD1. The trim removed 5 bases at V and 3 bases at J, leaving 5 bases unmatched. The CDR3 has 14 amino acids. Germline CDR1 reads KGHSH; CDR2 reads LQKENI. CDR3 coding DNA: TGTGCCAGCTCAAGAGGGACAGGCGACTATGGCTACACCTTC. Its translation: CASSRGTGDYGYTF.

The CDR3 DNA sequence: TGTGCCAGTAGTATTTATAGCGGGGGGAACACAGATACGCAGTATTTT. The encoded protein is CASSIYSGGNTDTQYF. The rearrangement uses TRBV19 and TRBJ2-3; 10 bases align to TRBD2. The CDR3 is 16 residues long. Germline lookup yields CDR1 LNHDA and CDR2 SQIVND (reference sequence). The J segment lost 2 bases and the V segment lost 3 bases, leaving 5 bases of the junction unmatched.

The rearrangement joins TRBV2 to TRBJ2-7, with 9 nucleotides matching TRBD1. This CDR3 spans 18 amino acids. V lost 2 bases, J lost 3 bases, and 14 bases stayed unmatched. CDR1 is SNHLY and CDR2 is FYNNEI in the germline V gene. Here the CDR3 DNA reads TGTGCCAGCAGTGAATTCGGGGGTTGGACAGGGGCCTACTACGAGCAGTACTTC. It codes for CASSEFGGWTGAYYEQYF.

The chain carries TRBV9 and TRBJ1-1; the match to TRBD1 covers 8 bases. The V and J ends lost 1 base and 5 bases, in that order; junction bases with no gene match: 1. The CDR3 covers 13 residues. Germline V CDR1 and CDR2: SGDLS, YYNGEE. The CDR3 DNA reads as TGTGCCAGCAGCGTAAACAGGGGGACTGAAGCTTTCTTT. Protein sequence: CASSVNRGTEAFF.

The chain couples TRBV7-9 to TRBJ2-3; D not resolved. With 4 bases removed from V and 3 bases from J, the gap between germline ends came to 5 bases. Germline V gives CDR1 SEHNR, CDR2 FQNEAQ (reference sequence). This CDR3 has 12 residues. CDR3 protein: CASSSTTDTQYF. CDR3 nucleotide sequence: TGTGCCAGCAGCTCAACTACAGATACGCAGTATTTT.

The chain uses TRBV5-1 and TRBJ2-1; either TRBD1 or TRBD2 may supply D (5 bases each). This CDR3 has 15 residues. Trimming took 4 bases from V and 0 from J, leaving 11 bases between them. Germline loops: CDR1 SGHRS, CDR2 YFSETQ. CDR3 bases: TGCGCCAGCAGCGCCCGGGACGGCTCCTACAATGAGCAGTTCTTC. Translated: CASSARDGSYNEQFF.

This clone was seen a single time. The chain uses TRBV7-2 and TRBJ1-2, with 8 bases that match TRBD1. V shed 3 bases, J shed 2 bases, and the junction held 5 bases outside the gene matches. The CDR3 contains 15 residues. Germline CDR1 is SGHTA and CDR2 is FQGNSA. The CDR3 loop is CASSFTGGDNYGYTF. CDR3 sequence (DNA): TGTGCCAGCAGCTTTACAGGGGGTGACAACTATGGCTACACCTTC.

The chain links TRBV5-1 to TRBJ2-5; 11 positions match TRBD1. Germline V lookup: CDR1 SGHRS, CDR2 YFSETQ. This CDR3 has 15 amino acids. V trimming: 4 bases; J trimming: 5 bases; junction bases outside the gene matches: 7. The CDR3 loop is CASSTGTGGRETQYF. CDR3 nucleotide sequence: TGCGCCAGCAGCACCGGGACAGGGGGGCGGGAGACCCAGTACTTC.